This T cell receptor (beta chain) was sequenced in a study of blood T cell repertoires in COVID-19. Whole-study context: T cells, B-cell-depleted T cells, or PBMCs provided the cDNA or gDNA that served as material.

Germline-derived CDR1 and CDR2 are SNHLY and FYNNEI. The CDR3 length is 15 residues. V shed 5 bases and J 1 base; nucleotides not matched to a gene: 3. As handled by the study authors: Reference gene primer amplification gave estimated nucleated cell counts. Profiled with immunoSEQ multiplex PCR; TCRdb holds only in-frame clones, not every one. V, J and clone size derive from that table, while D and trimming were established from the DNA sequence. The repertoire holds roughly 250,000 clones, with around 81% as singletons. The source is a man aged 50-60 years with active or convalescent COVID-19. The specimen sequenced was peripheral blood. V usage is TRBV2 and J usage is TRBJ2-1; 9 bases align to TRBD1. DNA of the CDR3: TGTGCCAGCAGTAAGGACAGGGGATCCTACAATGAGCAGTTCTTC. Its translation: CASSKDRGSYNEQFF.